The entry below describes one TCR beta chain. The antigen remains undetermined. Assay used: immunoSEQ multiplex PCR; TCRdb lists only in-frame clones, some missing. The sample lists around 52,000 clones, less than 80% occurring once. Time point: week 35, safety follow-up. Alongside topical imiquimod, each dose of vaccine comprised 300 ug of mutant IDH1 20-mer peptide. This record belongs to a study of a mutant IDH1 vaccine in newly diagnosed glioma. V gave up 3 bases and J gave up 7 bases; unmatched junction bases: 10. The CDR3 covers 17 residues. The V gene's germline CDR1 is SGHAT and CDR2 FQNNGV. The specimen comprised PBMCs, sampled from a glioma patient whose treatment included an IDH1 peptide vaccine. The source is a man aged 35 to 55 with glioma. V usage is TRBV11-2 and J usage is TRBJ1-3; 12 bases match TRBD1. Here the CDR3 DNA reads TGTGCCAGCAGCTTTGCGTCCCAGGGACAGGGGGCGAACACCATATATTTT. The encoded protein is CASSFASQGQGANTIYF.